The 6 T cell receptor beta chains in this list originate from one sample, sequenced in a study of beta chain features in type 1 diabetes. Every bit of the isolated RNA underwent reverse transcription, so sequencing read expressed TCRB transcripts. Some clones are missing from TCRdb's copy, which holds only in-frame ones; the method was immunoSEQ multiplex PCR. The data hold 630,000 or so clones, with 11% to 15% observed a single time. For these TCRs, the target antigens are not known. Study observations and caveats: For Type 1 diabetes patients, all four CD4+ subsets carried TCRB CDR3s that were moderately but significantly shorter.

The sequenced sample was naive CD4+ T cells from blood. The receptors originated from a young man with type 1 diabetes.

The chain employs TRBV15 and TRBJ2-1; D not certain. CDR1 LNHNV and CDR2 YYDKDF come from the germline V gene (reference sequence). The CDR3 extends over 13 amino acids. V shed 0 bases and J shed 9 bases, with 9 bases lying between them. In nucleotides, the CDR3 is TGTGCCACCAGCAGAGATCGGTGGAGTGAGCAGTTCTTC. Translated, it gives CATSRDRWSEQFF.

This clone was counted a few times. The chain uses TRBV18 and TRBJ2-7; 10 nucleotides line up with TRBD1. Trimming cost V 0 bases and J 2 bases; bases outside gene matches: 7. Germline assignment: CDR1 KGHSH and CDR2 LQKENI. CDR3 size: 17 residues. DNA of the CDR3: TGTGCCAGCTCACCACCATCGGGACAGGGGAGAACCTACGAGCAGTACTTC. Its translation: CASSPPSGQGRTYEQYF. Drawing the rest from reference TRBV18 and TRBJ2-7, the complete variable domain is NAGVMQNPRHLVRRRGQEARLRCSPMKGHSHVYWYRQLPEEGLKFMVYLQKENIIDESGMPKERFSAEFPKEGPSILRIQQVVRGDSAAYFCASSPPSGQGRTYEQYFGPGTRLTVT.

The rearrangement joins TRBV11-2 to TRBJ2-3; tentative D call: TRBD2 (6 bases). V dropped 3 bases and J dropped 1 base, with 11 bases sitting between them. This CDR3 is 15 amino acids long. Germline V gives CDR1 SGHAT, CDR2 FQNNGV. CDR3 nucleotide sequence: TGTGCCAGCAGCTTGGGAACGGGGGGCACAGATACGCAGTATTTT. Residues: CASSLGTGGTDTQYF. The full variable domain, in which reference TRBV11-2 and TRBJ2-3 provide the parts outside the CDR3, is EAGVAQSPRYKIIEKRQSVAFWCNPISGHATLYWYQQILGQGPKLLIQFQNNGVVDDSQLPKDRFSAERLKGVDSTLKIQPAKLEDSAVYLCASSLGTGGTDTQYFGPGTRLTVL.

This clone was seen only a few times. This chain links TRBV7-2 with TRBJ1-3; the D gene is possibly TRBD1 (5 bases). Trimming took off 5 bases at V and 2 bases at J, with 16 bases between the two ends. CDR3 length equals 16 residues. Germline V CDR1 and CDR2: SGHTA, FQGNSA. The CDR3 reads CASSQGSGVAGNTIYF. The DNA for the CDR3 is TGTGCCAGCAGCCAAGGGTCGGGGGTGGCTGGAAACACCATATATTTT. Complete variable domain (other parts from reference TRBV7-2 and TRBJ1-3): GAGVSQSPSNKVTEKGKDVELRCDPISGHTALYWYRQSLGQGLEFLIYFQGNSAPDKSGLPSDRFSAERTGGSVSTLTIQRTQQEDSAVYLCASSQGSGVAGNTIYFGEGSWLTVV.

This clone was counted a few times. This chain links TRBV6-5 with TRBJ1-5, with a weak D call TRBD1 (6 bases). The ends were cut back, 6 bases at V and 1 base at J, with 13 bases in the middle. The CDR3 is 15 residues long. Germline loops: CDR1 MNHEY, CDR2 SVGAGI. The DNA for the CDR3 is TGTGCCAGCAGCTCGACAGGCCTCAGCAATCAGCCCCAGCATTTT. Translated: CASSSTGLSNQPQHF.

CDR3 in amino acids: CASSYFKGLGEQYF. The DNA of the CDR3 is TGTGCCAGCAGTTACTTCAAGGGCCTGGGCGAGCAGTACTTC. The genes are TRBV6-5 and TRBJ2-7; D ambiguous. Germline CDR1 MNHEY, CDR2 SVGAGI. The CDR3 runs to 14 residues. The ends were cut back, 1 base at V and 6 bases at J, with 13 bases in the middle.